The 18 T cell receptor beta chains in this list originate from one sample, sequenced in a study of shared clonotypes between healthy human individuals. Assay used: immunoSEQ multiplex PCR; TCRdb lists only in-frame clones, some missing. Of roughly 2.1 million clones in the sample, 93% were seen once. CD45RO-negative, CCR7-selected cells formed the naive CD8 fraction, which excluded terminally differentiated effector memory CD45RA+ cells. The sequencing sample was made of naive CD8+ T cells from PBMCs. Every receptor here comes from a man aged 18 to 35 in good health. Some clones in this sample may be carry-over from other donors' samples.

On this clone: Other DNA sequences in the same sample also yield this CDR3. The chain combines TRBV29-1 with TRBJ2-7, with D possibly being TRBD1 (6 bases). Deletions cut 3 bases from V and 3 bases from J, with 6 bases between. This CDR3 comprises 11 residues. CDR1 SQVTM and CDR2 ANQGSEA come from the germline V gene. The CDR3 loop is CSVEDSYEQYF. In nucleotides, the CDR3 is TGCAGCGTTGAGGACAGCTACGAGCAGTACTTC.

This clone was counted a single time. CDR3 nucleotides: TGTGCCAGCAGTTACTCGATAGAAAGCTCCTACGAGCAGTACTTC. Its protein product is CASSYSIESSYEQYF. V gene TRBV6-5 combines with J gene TRBJ2-7; D is undetermined. The CDR3 extends over 15 amino acids. The germline CDR1 and CDR2 sequences are MNHEY and SVGAGI. The germline V and J ends were trimmed by 0 bases and 0 bases, with 9 bases remaining between them.

J is TRBJ2-7 and V is TRBV7-8; TRBD1 matches 8 bases. The CDR3 covers 13 residues. Germline V lookup: CDR1 SGHVS, CDR2 FQNEAQ. J lost 6 bases, V lost 4 bases, and 5 bases had no gene match. The CDR3 DNA is TGTGCCAGCAGCTGGACAGGGTACAGCGAGCAGTACTTC. This codes for CASSWTGYSEQYF.

To note about this clone: The identical CDR3 is also encoded by other nucleotide sequences in the sample. This chain joins TRBV28 and TRBJ2-7; D assignment may be TRBD1 or TRBD2 (5 bases each). Germline assignment: CDR1 MDHEN and CDR2 SYDVKM. CDR3 length: 13 amino acids. V shed 6 bases and J shed 0 bases, with 9 bases lying between them. DNA for the CDR3: TGTGCCAGCAGCCCCGGGACCTCCTACGAGCAGTACTTC. Translating it yields CASSPGTSYEQYF. Together with reference TRBV28 and TRBJ2-7, the CDR3 gives the full variable domain: DVKVTQSSRYLVKRTGEKVFLECVQDMDHENMFWYRQDPGLGLRLIYFSYDVKMKEKGDIPEGYSVSREKKERFSLILESASTNQTSMYLCASSPGTSYEQYFGPGTRLTVT.

CDR3 sequence reads: CASSLQRHNEQFF. The DNA for the CDR3 is TGTGCCAGCAGCCTACAGCGGCACAATGAGCAGTTCTTC. The chain has TRBV7-8 and TRBJ2-1; D might be TRBD2 (5 bases). V gave up 5 bases and J gave up 5 bases, with 10 bases separating them. Looked up from germline, CDR1 is SGHVS and CDR2 is FQNEAQ. The CDR3 spans 13 residues.

J is TRBJ2-7 and V is TRBV9, with 7 bases identical to TRBD2. V was clipped by 3 bases and J by 2 bases; unmatched bases: 8. CDR1 is SGDLS and CDR2 is YYNGEE in the germline V gene. The CDR3 covers 15 residues. The CDR3, as DNA: TGTGCCAGCAGCGCGTCACTAGCGAGCGCCTACGAGCAGTACTTC. The encoded protein is CASSASLASAYEQYF.

CDR3 sequence reads: CASSIDGQSTNEKLFF. The CDR3 DNA reads as TGTGCCAGTAGTATAGATGGACAGTCAACTAATGAAAAACTGTTTTTT. The chain couples TRBV19 to TRBJ1-4; D may be TRBD1 (6 bases). With 0 bases removed from V and 0 bases from J, the gap between germline ends came to 8 bases. Germline V gives CDR1 LNHDA, CDR2 SQIVND (reference sequence). The CDR3 is made up of 16 amino acids.

V gene TRBV21-1 combines with J gene TRBJ2-1; TRBD2, the table's D call, lacks a check against the DNA. TRBV21-1 is described as a pseudogene. The CDR3 spans 11 residues. This CDR3 reads CASSIPNGQFF. DNA for the CDR3: TGTGCCAGCAGCATTCCAAACGGGCAGTTCTTC.

The chain has TRBV7-9 and TRBJ2-5; 7 bases are a match to TRBD2. After removal of 4 bases from V and 3 bases from J, the junction contained 14 bases not matched to a gene. The CDR3 has 17 residues. Germline V CDR1 and CDR2: SEHNR, FQNEAQ (reference sequence). CDR3 sequence: CASSYFDGGRFEETQYF. As DNA, the CDR3 is TGTGCCAGCAGCTATTTCGATGGCGGGAGATTTGAAGAGACCCAGTACTTC.

This chain links TRBV9 with TRBJ2-3, with 7 bases aligning to TRBD2. This CDR3 comprises 16 residues. V lost 2 bases to trimming and J lost 1 base; unmatched junction nucleotides: 7. From germline, CDR1 is SGDLS and CDR2 YYNGEE. DNA for the CDR3: TGTGCCAGCAGCGTGGAAGCGGGACTTCGCACAGATACGCAGTATTTT. This translates into CASSVEAGLRTDTQYF.

The rearrangement joins TRBV9 to TRBJ1-5, with D hard to call. Trimming removed 0 bases at V and 2 bases at J, with 9 bases between. The CDR3 length is 15 residues. The germline V gene encodes CDR1 SGDLS and CDR2 YYNGEE. The CDR3 coding sequence is TGTGCCAGCAGCGTAGATAGCGGGGGCAATCAGCCCCAGCATTTT. Its protein product is CASSVDSGGNQPQHF.

On this clone: Other DNA sequences from this sample encode an identical CDR3 as well. The genes are TRBV9 and TRBJ1-5, with D tentatively TRBD1 (6 bases). The V end lost 0 bases, the J end lost 1 base, and 8 bases lay between the germline ends. This CDR3 spans 15 amino acids. CDR1 and CDR2 from the germline V gene are SGDLS and YYNGEE. The CDR3, as DNA: TGTGCCAGCAGCGTAGACGGGGGCAGCAATCAGCCCCAGCATTTT. It is translated as CASSVDGGSNQPQHF. The full variable domain, in which reference TRBV9 and TRBJ1-5 provide the parts outside the CDR3, is DSGVTQTPKHLITATGQRVTLRCSPRSGDLSVYWYQQSLDQGLQFLIQYYNGEERAKGNILERFSAQQFPDLHSELNLSSLELGDSALYFCASSVDGGSNQPQHFGDGTRLSIL.

This rearrangement joins TRBV28 to TRBJ2-7, with D possibly being TRBD1 (6 bases). V gave up 0 bases and J gave up 0 bases, with 12 bases separating them. The germline V gene encodes CDR1 MDHEN and CDR2 SYDVKM. The CDR3 covers 16 residues. The CDR3 DNA sequence: TGTGCCAGCAGTTTATGGGGGGACACTCCCTCCTACGAGCAGTACTTC. It codes for CASSLWGDTPSYEQYF.

V usage is TRBV30 and J usage is TRBJ2-1; 8 bases align to TRBD2. Germline CDR1 reads GTSNPN; CDR2 reads SVGIG (reference sequence). This CDR3 is built from 14 residues. Trimming took 5 bases from V and 8 from J; bases not matched to a gene: 11. Written as DNA, the CDR3 is TGTGCCTGGGGTTCGGGAGGGACTAGTGATGAGCAGTTCTTC. As protein: CAWGSGGTSDEQFF.

This chain joins TRBV28 and TRBJ2-5, with D perhaps TRBD2 (5 bases). The CDR3 consists of 17 residues. V dropped 3 bases and J dropped 0 bases, with 17 bases sitting between them. CDR1 MDHEN and CDR2 SYDVKM come from the germline V gene. The CDR3 loop is CASSFAAGAWYQETQYF. CDR3 in DNA: TGTGCCAGCAGTTTTGCGGCGGGCGCTTGGTACCAAGAGACCCAGTACTTC. Looking up the rest from reference TRBV28 and TRBJ2-5 gives the full variable domain: DVKVTQSSRYLVKRTGEKVFLECVQDMDHENMFWYRQDPGLGLRLIYFSYDVKMKEKGDIPEGYSVSREKKERFSLILESASTNQTSMYLCASSFAAGAWYQETQYFGPGTRLLVL.

The genes are TRBV7-3 and TRBJ2-1; D perhaps matches TRBD1 (7 bases). The germline V gene has CDR1 SGHTA and CDR2 FQGTGA. This CDR3 has 15 residues. Trimming removed 4 bases at V and 7 bases at J, with 17 bases between. The CDR3 region is CASSSGQTSWNEQFF. CDR3 coding DNA: TGTGCCAGCAGCTCGGGACAGACTAGTTGGAATGAGCAGTTCTTC.

The J gene is TRBJ1-2, the V gene TRBV5-6; 9 nucleotides line up with TRBD1. This CDR3 spans 12 amino acids. Germline trimming cut 4 bases from V and 8 bases from J; bases unmatched to any gene: 3. The germline V gene encodes CDR1 SGHDT and CDR2 YYEEEE. CDR3: CASSRQGEGYTF. The CDR3 nucleotides are TGTGCCAGCAGCCGACAGGGGGAAGGCTACACCTTC.

DNA for the CDR3: TGTGCCAGCAGCCCCCACCGGGACAGGTACTACGAGCAGTACTTC. This translates into CASSPHRDRYYEQYF. This chain joins TRBV11-2 and TRBJ2-7; 8 bases line up with TRBD1. V shed 5 bases and J 3 bases; nucleotides not matched to a gene: 9. The germline CDR1 and CDR2 sequences are SGHAT and FQNNGV. This CDR3 has 15 amino acids.